The clone carrying this T cell receptor beta chain was picked up many times. The antigen is unknown. This sample was included in a study of blood T cells in healthy people across ages. Study-level points and caveats: The percentage of naive T cells correlated strongly with TCR beta diversity.

Total RNA, at least 5.5 micrograms per sample, came from PBMCs. Alongside a J-beta primer mix, a sample-barcoded 5' primer served in a second PCR lasting roughly 6 to 11 cycles. TCRdb reprocessed the 5' RACE reads with MiXCR, giving one entry per CDR3 protein. The data show 700,000 or so distinct CDR3 sequences, 40% to 45% seen once. This receptor was identified in an elderly man in good health. The sample comprised blood.

The CDR3 nucleotides are TGTGCCAGCAGCCCGCAGATGAACACCGGGGAGCTGTTTTTT. This gives the protein CASSPQMNTGELFF. The gene calls are TRBV7-6 and TRBJ2-2; D is undetermined. The germline gives CDR1 SGHVS, CDR2 FNYEAQ. This CDR3 is built from 14 residues. Trimming pared 5 bases from V and 1 base from J, leaving 8 bases between.